One and the same sample provided the 11 T cell receptor beta chains below, sequenced in a study of human T cells and chemical hapten exposure. One entry per CDR3 protein results from TCRdb running MiXCR on the RACE reads. The data contain 80,000 to 100,000 distinct CDR3 sequences, more than 10% of them singletons. Noted time point: patch test 3, about 24 weeks after DPC sensitization. Treatment noted: therapeutic diphenylcyclopropenone sensitization with weekly scalp DPC. This material consisted of whole blood, taken in connection with sensitization to the hapten diphenylcyclopropenone (DPC). The receptors come from a woman between 50 and 59 years old with alopecia areata. Some clones in this sample may be carry-over from other donors' samples.

This clonotype came up a few times. The genes are TRBV24-1 and TRBJ2-3; D may be TRBD1 or TRBD2 (6 bases each). The CDR3 is made up of 16 amino acids. The V end lost 6 bases, the J end lost 5 bases, and 20 bases lay between the germline ends. The germline gives CDR1 KGHDR, CDR2 SFDVKD. The CDR3 DNA is TGTGCCACCAGTCGGAGCAATCGGGGGCTCGGAGATACGCAGTATTTT. Translating gives CATSRSNRGLGDTQYF.

This clonotype showed up many times. J is TRBJ2-3 and V is TRBV7-2, with D hard to call. V lost 5 bases and J lost 4, with 13 bases in between. This CDR3 spans 14 amino acids. The germline gives CDR1 SGHTA, CDR2 FQGNSA. The CDR3: CASSVGPGSDTQYF. The CDR3 DNA reads as TGTGCCAGCAGCGTAGGACCGGGCTCAGATACGCAGTATTTT.

At least ten counts were recorded for this clonotype. V usage is TRBV20-1 and J usage is TRBJ2-5; D is unresolved. This CDR3 spans 15 amino acids. Germline V gene data show CDR1 as DFQATT and CDR2 as SNEGSKA (reference sequence). The ends were cut back, 0 bases at V and 4 bases at J, with 15 bases in the middle. The CDR3 loop reads CSARDRTRKVETQYF. DNA for the CDR3: TGCAGTGCTAGAGACAGGACGCGGAAGGTAGAGACCCAGTACTTC.

This clonotype was seen many times. The CDR3 nucleotides are TGTGCCAGCGGGAGACAGGGTTCGATCACCGAGCAGTACTTC. This translates into CASGRQGSITEQYF. The chain employs TRBV19 and TRBJ2-7, with a weak D call TRBD1 (7 bases). The CDR3 is made up of 14 amino acids. CDR1 LNHDA and CDR2 SQIVND come from the germline V gene (reference sequence). Trimming took 9 bases from V and 6 from J, leaving 21 bases between them.

This clonotype has ten or more counts. This sequence joins TRBV12-3 or TRBV12-4 and TRBJ2-5; 7 nucleotides agree with TRBD2. V lost 2 bases and J lost 5; bases outside the gene matches: 8. CDR3 length equals 15 residues. The CDR3, as DNA: TGTGCCAGCAGTTTATCAGCGGGACTGGAGGAGACCCAGTACTTC. It specifies CASSLSAGLEETQYF.

V and J are TRBV4-1 and TRBJ1-3, with D tentatively TRBD1 (5 bases). Germline V gene sequence: CDR1 MGHRA, CDR2 YSYEKL. Trimming cost V 0 bases and J 0 bases, with 9 bases left between them. This CDR3 comprises 16 residues. CDR3 residues: CASSQDRRGSGNTIYF. CDR3 nucleotide sequence: TGCGCCAGCAGCCAAGATCGGAGGGGCTCTGGAAACACCATATATTTT.

Concerning this clonotype: A much larger clone is a single base away; this may be a read error. The V call is TRBV7-9, the J call TRBJ1-1; D remains ambiguous. Trimming took 2 bases from V and 6 from J, leaving 7 bases between them. The CDR3 loop spans 12 amino acids. Looked up from germline, CDR1 is SEHNR and CDR2 is FQNEAQ (reference sequence). CDR3 amino acids: CASSLQSPEAFF. Written as DNA, the CDR3 is TGTGCCAGCAGCTTACAATCCCCTGAAGCTTTCTTT.

Only a few counts were recorded for this clonotype. V gene TRBV6-5 combines with J gene TRBJ1-6; 8 bases are a match to TRBD1. V was clipped by 2 bases and J by 10 bases; unmatched bases: 10. Germline lookup yields CDR1 MNHEY and CDR2 SVGAGI. The CDR3 totals 16 residues. CDR3 region: CASSYRTGTGASPLHF. Written as DNA, the CDR3 is TGTGCCAGCAGTTACCGCACCGGGACAGGTGCGTCACCCCTCCACTTT.

There are a few counts of this clonotype. The chain links TRBV6-6 to TRBJ2-5; D call uncertain. Germline-derived CDR1 and CDR2 are MNHNY and SVGAGI (reference sequence). V lost 5 bases and J lost 5, with 12 bases in between. This CDR3 comprises 13 residues. The CDR3 region has the DNA TGTGCCAGCAGTCCCCGGGCGGAGGAGACCCAGTACTTC. It specifies CASSPRAEETQYF.

This clonotype was seen repeatedly, ten times or more. This rearrangement joins TRBV28 to TRBJ1-5; D perhaps matches TRBD1 (5 bases). CDR3 length: 14 residues. Germline-derived CDR1 and CDR2 are MDHEN and SYDVKM. Trimming removed 6 bases from V and 7 bases from J, with 16 bases in between. CDR3: CASSLSRAGQPQHF. CDR3 sequence (DNA): TGTGCCAGCAGCCTTTCCAGGGCGGGGCAGCCCCAGCATTTT.

Concerning this clonotype: With a much larger clone just one base away, this may be a read error. The genes are TRBV29-1 and TRBJ2-1; D is perhaps TRBD1 or TRBD2 (6 bases each). CDR1 and CDR2 from the germline V gene are SQVTM and ANQGSEA. The CDR3 sequence is 15 residues long. Written as DNA, the CDR3 is TGCGGCGTTCTCGGGGGCGGAATCCCCCACAATGAGCAGTTCTTC. This translates into CGVLGGGIPHNEQFF.